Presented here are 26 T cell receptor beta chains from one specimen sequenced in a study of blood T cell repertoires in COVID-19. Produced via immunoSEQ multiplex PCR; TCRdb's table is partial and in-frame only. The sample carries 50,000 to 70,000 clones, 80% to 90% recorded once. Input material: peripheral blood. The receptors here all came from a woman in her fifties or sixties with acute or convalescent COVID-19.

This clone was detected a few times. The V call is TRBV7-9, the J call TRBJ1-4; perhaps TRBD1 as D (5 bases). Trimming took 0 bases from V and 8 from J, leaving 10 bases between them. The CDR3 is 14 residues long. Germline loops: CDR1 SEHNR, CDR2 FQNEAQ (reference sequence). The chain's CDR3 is CASSLAGAGEKLFF. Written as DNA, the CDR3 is TGTGCCAGCAGCTTAGCAGGGGCTGGGGAAAAACTGTTTTTT.

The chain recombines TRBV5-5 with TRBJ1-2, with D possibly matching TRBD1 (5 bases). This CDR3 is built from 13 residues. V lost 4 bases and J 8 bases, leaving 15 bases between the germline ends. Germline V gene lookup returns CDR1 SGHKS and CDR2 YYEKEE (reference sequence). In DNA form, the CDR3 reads TGTGCCAGCAGCAGTCTCAGGGATTCCGGCTACACCTTC. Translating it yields CASSSLRDSGYTF.

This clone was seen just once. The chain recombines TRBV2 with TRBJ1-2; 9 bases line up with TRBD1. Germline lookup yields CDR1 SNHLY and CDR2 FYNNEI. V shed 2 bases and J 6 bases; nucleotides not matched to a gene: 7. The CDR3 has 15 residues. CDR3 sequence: CASSERRQGVDGYTF. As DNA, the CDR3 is TGTGCCAGCAGTGAAAGGAGACAGGGGGTAGATGGCTACACCTTC.

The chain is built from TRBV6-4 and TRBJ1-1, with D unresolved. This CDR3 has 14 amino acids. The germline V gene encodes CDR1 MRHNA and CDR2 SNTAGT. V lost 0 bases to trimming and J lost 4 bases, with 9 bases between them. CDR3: CASSDSRRPTEAFF. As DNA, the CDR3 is TGTGCCAGCAGTGACTCGCGGCGCCCCACTGAAGCTTTCTTT.

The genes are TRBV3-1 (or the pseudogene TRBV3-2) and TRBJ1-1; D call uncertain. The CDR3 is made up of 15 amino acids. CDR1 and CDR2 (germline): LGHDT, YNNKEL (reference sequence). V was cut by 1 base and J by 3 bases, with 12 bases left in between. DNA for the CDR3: TGTGCCAGCAGCCAAGGGCTCAACAGATACACTGAAGCTTTCTTT. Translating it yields CASSQGLNRYTEAFF.

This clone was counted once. In DNA form, the CDR3 reads TGCAGTGCTAGTTCCGGACAGGGGGCAAGAAGCAATCAGCCCCAGCATTTT. Its protein product is CSASSGQGARSNQPQHF. The rearrangement links TRBV20-1 to TRBJ1-5; 11 bases are a match to TRBD1. Germline V gives CDR1 DFQATT, CDR2 SNEGSKA (reference sequence). V dropped 3 bases and J dropped 1; count of bases not matched to a gene: 8. This CDR3 region has 17 residues.

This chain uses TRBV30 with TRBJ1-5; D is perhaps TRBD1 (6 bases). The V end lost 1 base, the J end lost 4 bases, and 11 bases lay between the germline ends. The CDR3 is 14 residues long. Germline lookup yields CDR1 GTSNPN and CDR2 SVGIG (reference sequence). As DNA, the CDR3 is TGTGCCTGGAGTGATGGGACACCGAATCAGCCCCAGCATTTT. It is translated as CAWSDGTPNQPQHF.

In DNA, the CDR3 is TGTGCCACCAGCAGAGCGGGCGGGGGGGCCCATGAGCAGTTCTTC. Amino acids: CATSRAGGGAHEQFF. This chain joins TRBV15 and TRBJ2-1, with TRBD2 matching 9 bases. The CDR3 totals 15 residues. Trimming at V came to 1 base and at J to 8 bases, leaving 6 bases not matched to a gene. CDR1 is LNHNV and CDR2 is YYDKDF in the germline V gene (reference sequence).

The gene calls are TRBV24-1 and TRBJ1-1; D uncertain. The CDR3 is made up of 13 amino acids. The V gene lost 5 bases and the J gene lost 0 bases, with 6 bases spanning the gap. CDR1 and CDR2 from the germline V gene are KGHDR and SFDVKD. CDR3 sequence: CATSAGLNTEAFF. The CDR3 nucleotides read TGTGCCACCAGTGCCGGGTTGAACACTGAAGCTTTCTTT.

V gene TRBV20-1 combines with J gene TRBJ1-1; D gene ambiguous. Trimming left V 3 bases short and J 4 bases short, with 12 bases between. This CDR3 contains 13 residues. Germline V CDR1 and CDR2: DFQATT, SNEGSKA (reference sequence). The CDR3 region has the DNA TGCAGTGCTAGTTCGGGGAGTGCCACTGAAGCTTTCTTT. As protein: CSASSGSATEAFF.

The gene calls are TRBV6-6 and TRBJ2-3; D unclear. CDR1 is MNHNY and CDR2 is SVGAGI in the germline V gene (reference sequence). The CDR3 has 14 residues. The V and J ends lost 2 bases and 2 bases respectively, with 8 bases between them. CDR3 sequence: CASSYPGSTDTQYF. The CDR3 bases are TGTGCCAGCAGTTACCCCGGTTCCACAGATACGCAGTATTTT.

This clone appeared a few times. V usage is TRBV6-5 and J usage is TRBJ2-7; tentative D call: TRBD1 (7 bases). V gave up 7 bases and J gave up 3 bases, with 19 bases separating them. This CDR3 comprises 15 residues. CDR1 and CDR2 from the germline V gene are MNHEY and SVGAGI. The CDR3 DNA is TGTGCCAGCACCTTGACAGGGAGGCAAAGCTACGAGCAGTACTTC. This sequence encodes CASTLTGRQSYEQYF.

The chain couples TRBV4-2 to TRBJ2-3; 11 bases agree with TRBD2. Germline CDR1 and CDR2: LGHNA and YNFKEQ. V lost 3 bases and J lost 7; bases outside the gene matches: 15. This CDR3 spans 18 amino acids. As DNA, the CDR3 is TGTGCCAGCAGCCAGGCGGAGCCCGGGGGGACTAGCGGCAATACGCAGTATTTT. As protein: CASSQAEPGGTSGNTQYF.

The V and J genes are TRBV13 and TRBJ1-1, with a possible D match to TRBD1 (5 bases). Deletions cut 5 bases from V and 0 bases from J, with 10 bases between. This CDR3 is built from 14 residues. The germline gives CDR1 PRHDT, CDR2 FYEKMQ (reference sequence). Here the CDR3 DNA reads TGTGCCAGCAGCCAGATGACAGTGAACACTGAAGCTTTCTTT. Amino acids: CASSQMTVNTEAFF.

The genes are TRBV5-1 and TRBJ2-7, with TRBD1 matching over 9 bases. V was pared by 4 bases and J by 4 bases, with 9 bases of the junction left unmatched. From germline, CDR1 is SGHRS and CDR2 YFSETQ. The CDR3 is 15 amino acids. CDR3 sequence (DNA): TGCGCCAGCAGCGTAGGGGGACAGGGTATGTACGAGCAGTACTTC. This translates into CASSVGGQGMYEQYF.

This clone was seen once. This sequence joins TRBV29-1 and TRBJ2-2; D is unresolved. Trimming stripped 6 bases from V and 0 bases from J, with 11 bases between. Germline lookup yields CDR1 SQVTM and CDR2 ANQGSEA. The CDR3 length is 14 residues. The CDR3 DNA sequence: TGCAGCGTCCGGTCCATGTCGAACACCGGGGAGCTGTTTTTT. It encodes CSVRSMSNTGELFF.

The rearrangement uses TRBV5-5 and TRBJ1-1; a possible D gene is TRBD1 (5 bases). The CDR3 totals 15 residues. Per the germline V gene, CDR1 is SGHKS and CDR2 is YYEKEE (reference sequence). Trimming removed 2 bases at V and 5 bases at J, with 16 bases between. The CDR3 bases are TGTGCCAGCAGCTTCTTTGGTAGGGGAGGGACTGAAGCTTTCTTT. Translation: CASSFFGRGGTEAFF.

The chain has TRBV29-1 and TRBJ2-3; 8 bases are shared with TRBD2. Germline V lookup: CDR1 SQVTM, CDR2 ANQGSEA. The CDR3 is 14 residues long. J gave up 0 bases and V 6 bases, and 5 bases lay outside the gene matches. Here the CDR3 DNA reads TGCAGCGTCTCGGGGGGGAAGAGCACAGATACGCAGTATTTT. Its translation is CSVSGGKSTDTQYF.

CDR3 loop: CASSLQGAKETQYF. DNA for the CDR3: TGTGCCAGCAGCCTACAGGGGGCCAAAGAGACCCAGTACTTC. J is TRBJ2-5 and V is TRBV5-6; 9 positions agree with TRBD1. Germline CDR1 SGHDT, CDR2 YYEEEE. This CDR3 has 14 residues. V shed 4 bases, J shed 3 bases, and the junction held 4 bases outside the gene matches.

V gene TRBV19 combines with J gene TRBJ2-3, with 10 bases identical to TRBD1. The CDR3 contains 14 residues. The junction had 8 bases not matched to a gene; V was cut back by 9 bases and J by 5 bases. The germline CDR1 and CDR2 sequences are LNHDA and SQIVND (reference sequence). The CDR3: CASRRQGAIDTQYF. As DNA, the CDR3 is TGTGCCAGCCGGAGACAGGGGGCCATAGATACGCAGTATTTT.

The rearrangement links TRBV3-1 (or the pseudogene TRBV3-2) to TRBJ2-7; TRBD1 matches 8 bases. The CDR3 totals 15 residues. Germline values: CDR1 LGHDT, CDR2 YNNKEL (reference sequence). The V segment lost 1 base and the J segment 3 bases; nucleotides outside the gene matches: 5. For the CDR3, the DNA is TGTGCCAGCAGCCAAGCGGCCAGGGGGCACTACGAGCAGTACTTC. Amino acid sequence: CASSQAARGHYEQYF.

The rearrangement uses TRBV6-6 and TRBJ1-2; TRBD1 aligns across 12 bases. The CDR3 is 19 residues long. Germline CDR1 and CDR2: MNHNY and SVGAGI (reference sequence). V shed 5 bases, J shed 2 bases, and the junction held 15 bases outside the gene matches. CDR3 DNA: TGTGCCAGCAGTCAACTCATAGGGACAGGGGGCAAGGAGAACTATGGCTACACCTTC. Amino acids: CASSQLIGTGGKENYGYTF.

CDR3 sequence (DNA): TGTGCCAGCAGCCACAGGGGATCCTACGAGCAGTACTTC. This translates into CASSHRGSYEQYF. The chain links TRBV6-5 to TRBJ2-7; 7 nucleotides match TRBD1. The germline V gene encodes CDR1 MNHEY and CDR2 SVGAGI. V gave up 6 bases and J gave up 1 base; unmatched junction bases: 3. CDR3 length: 13 amino acids.

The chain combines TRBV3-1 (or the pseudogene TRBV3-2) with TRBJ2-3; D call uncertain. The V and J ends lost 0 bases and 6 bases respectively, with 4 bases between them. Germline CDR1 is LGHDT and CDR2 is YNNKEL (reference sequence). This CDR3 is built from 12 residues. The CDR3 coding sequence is TGTGCCAGCAGCCAAGATCGGGATACGCAGTATTTT. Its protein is CASSQDRDTQYF.

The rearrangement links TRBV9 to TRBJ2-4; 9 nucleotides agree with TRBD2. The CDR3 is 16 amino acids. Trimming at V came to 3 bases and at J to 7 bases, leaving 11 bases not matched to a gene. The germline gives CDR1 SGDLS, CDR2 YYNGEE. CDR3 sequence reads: CASSDSAGGQGNIQYF. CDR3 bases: TGTGCCAGCAGCGATTCGGCGGGGGGGCAGGGGAACATTCAGTACTTC. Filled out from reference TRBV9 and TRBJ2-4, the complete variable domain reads DSGVTQTPKHLITATGQRVTLRCSPRSGDLSVYWYQQSLDQGLQFLIQYYNGEERAKGNILERFSAQQFPDLHSELNLSSLELGDSALYFCASSDSAGGQGNIQYFGAGTRLSVL.

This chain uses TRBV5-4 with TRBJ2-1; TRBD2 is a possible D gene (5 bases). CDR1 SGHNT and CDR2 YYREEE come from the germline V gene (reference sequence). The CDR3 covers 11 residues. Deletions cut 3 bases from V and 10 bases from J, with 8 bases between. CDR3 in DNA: TGTGCCAGCAGCTCGCGAGGGGAGCAGTTCTTC. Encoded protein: CASSSRGEQFF.